The rows below give T cell receptor beta chains drawn from one sample of a study of T cell responses to AZD1222 COVID-19 vaccine. Only in-frame clones appear in the TCRdb table, and some are missing; sequencing was by immunoSEQ multiplex PCR. The sample carries 150,000 to 200,000 clones, roughly 91% recorded once. The sample here was peripheral blood, taken 28 days after the second AZD1222 dose. The receptors derive from an adult who received the AZD1222 COVID-19 vaccine. Both conserved end residues are part of each CDR3. The D gene is left open where the match is weak. For some rows the clone size is stated as once, few or many, or as a class when expanded; others skip it.

d_call | j_call | clone_size | v_call | cdr3_nt | cdr3_aa
- | TRBJ2-5 | - | TRBV4-2 | TGTGCCAGCAGCCAAGGGATAGCCTCCCCAAAAGAGACCCAGTACTTC | CASSQGIASPKETQYF
TRBD1 | TRBJ2-7 | - | TRBV28 | TGTGCCAGCACCACCGGACAGGGAACACATTACGAGCAGTACTTC | CASTTGQGTHYEQYF
TRBD1 | TRBJ2-3 | - | TRBV28 | TGTGCCAGCACCGTCAGGGGGCGCGGAGATACGCAGTATTTT | CASTVRGRGDTQYF
- | TRBJ1-6 | - | TRBV3-1/TRBV3-2 | TGTGCCAGCAGCCAACGGCGGGAAAATTCACCCCTCCACTTT | CASSQRRENSPLHF
TRBD1 | TRBJ1-5 | once | TRBV19 | TGTGCCAGTAGTTGGGACAGGGGCCGCAATCAGCCCCAGCATTTT | CASSWDRGRNQPQHF
TRBD1 | TRBJ1-1 | - | TRBV5-4 | TGTGCCAGCAGCCCGACAGGGGGCGGGGCTTTCTTT | CASSPTGGGAFF
- | TRBJ2-5 | once | TRBV14 | TGTGCCAGCAGCCACTCCCAAGAGACCCAGTACTTC | CASSHSQETQYF
- | TRBJ2-3 | - | TRBV7-2 | TGTGCCAGCAGCTTAAAAGTTGGGACAGATACGCAGTATTTT | CASSLKVGTDTQYF
TRBD1 | TRBJ2-2 | - | TRBV10-3 | TGTGCCATCACCGGACAGGGTGGCACCGGGGAGCTGTTTTTT | CAITGQGGTGELFF
- | TRBJ2-3 | - | TRBV24-1 | TGTGCCACCAGTGACGGCAGGGGTGGCGATACGCAGTATTTT | CATSDGRGGDTQYF
TRBD1 | TRBJ2-2 | - | TRBV6-5 | TGTGCCAGCAGTCGGGACAGGGTGAACACCGGGGAGCTGTTTTTT | CASSRDRVNTGELFF
TRBD1 | TRBJ1-2 | - | TRBV4-1 | TGCGCCAGCAGCCAAGGAAACAGGGGGGGCTATGGCTACACCTTC | CASSQGNRGGYGYTF
TRBD1 | TRBJ1-1 | - | TRBV7-6 | TGTGCCAGCAGCTTAGTTTCGGCAGGGGGAGGTCTTCGTGGCACTGAAGCTTTCTTT | CASSLVSAGGGLRGTEAFF
TRBD1 | TRBJ1-6 | - | TRBV7-9 | TGTGCCAGCAGCCCTCAGACAGGGATTAATTCACCCCTCCACTTT | CASSPQTGINSPLHF
TRBD1 | TRBJ2-5 | once | TRBV18 | TGTGCCAGCTCACCAAGGGCCAACACAGGGGGCAGAGGAGAGACCCAGTACTTC | CASSPRANTGGRGETQYF
TRBD1 | TRBJ1-2 | - | TRBV7-2 | TGTGCCAGCAGCTTAGGGTCGGACAGGGCCTATGGCTACACCTTC | CASSLGSDRAYGYTF
- | TRBJ1-2 | - | TRBV10-3 | TGTGCCATCAGTGAGAGCGTAATCTCGCGTCGGGGCAACTATGGCTACACCTTC | CAISESVISRRGNYGYTF
- | TRBJ1-5 | - | TRBV3-1/TRBV3-2 | TGTGCCAGCAGCCAAGTTGGCAATCAGCCCCAGCATTTT | CASSQVGNQPQHF
- | TRBJ1-1 | - | TRBV11-3 | TGTGCCAGCAGCTTACCCAGGACGGCAAACACTGAAGCTTTCTTT | CASSLPRTANTEAFF
TRBD1 | TRBJ2-2 | few | TRBV3-1/TRBV3-2 | TGTGCCAGCAGCCCCCGGGACAGGTCCCCCGGGGAGCTGTTTTTT | CASSPRDRSPGELFF
- | TRBJ1-3 | - | TRBV15 | TGTGCCACCAGCAGACCCCCCTCGAACACCATATATTTT | CATSRPPSNTIYF
TRBD1 | TRBJ1-5 | - | TRBV7-2 | TGTGCCAGCAGCCTTTACAGACAGGGGGCTCATCAGCCCCAGCATTTT | CASSLYRQGAHQPQHF
TRBD2 | TRBJ2-1 | - | TRBV14 | TGTGCCAGCAGCCAGGTTTGGGGGGGTTACAATGAGCAGTTCTTC | CASSQVWGGYNEQFF
- | TRBJ2-5 | - | TRBV12-3/TRBV12-4 | TGTGCCAGCAGTACCCGCTCGGGGACCCAGTACTTC | CASSTRSGTQYF
- | TRBJ2-7 | - | TRBV7-3 | TGTGCCAGCAGCTTAAATCCGGGGACCTACGAGCAGTACTTC | CASSLNPGTYEQYF
TRBD1 | TRBJ1-6 | - | TRBV30 | TGTGCCTGGATGGGACAGGGGGCCAATACACCCCTCCACTTT | CAWMGQGANTPLHF
- | TRBJ2-1 | - | TRBV7-9 | TGTGCCAGCAGCTTCGGGGCGACGGGACGCAATGAGCAGTTCTTC | CASSFGATGRNEQFF
TRBD1 | TRBJ1-6 | - | TRBV6-1 | TGTGCCAGCAGTGAAGGAAAGGGGGCAAGGGGTTCACCCCTCCACTTT | CASSEGKGARGSPLHF
- | TRBJ2-7 | - | TRBV19 | TGTGCCAGTAGTATGGAGGGCCAGGGCTGGTACGAGCAGTACTTC | CASSMEGQGWYEQYF
- | TRBJ1-1 | - | TRBV7-9 | TGTGCCAGCAGCTCCATGAACACTGAAGCTTTCTTT | CASSSMNTEAFF
- | TRBJ2-5 | once | TRBV11-2 | TGTGCCAGCAGCCTCTCCGGACAGCCCCGGAGGGAGACCCAGTACTTC | CASSLSGQPRRETQYF
- | TRBJ1-2 | - | TRBV4-1 | TGCGCCAGCAGCCAAGAAAGGAGGGACATCATCTCTAACTATGGCTACACCTTC | CASSQERRDIISNYGYTF
- | TRBJ1-1 | - | TRBV10-3 | TGTGCCATCAGGGGGCGGGAGAACACTGAAGCTTTCTTT | CAIRGRENTEAFF
- | TRBJ1-5 | - | TRBV28 | TGTGCCAGCAGTTCCACATACTACGCCGGGACTCCCCCTTGGCCCCAGCATTTT | CASSSTYYAGTPPWPQHF
- | TRBJ2-3 | - | TRBV7-9 | TGTGCCAGCAGCTTAGGAGGGGGAAGGACAGATACGCAGTATTTT | CASSLGGGRTDTQYF
- | TRBJ2-3 | - | TRBV5-1 | TGCGCCAGCAGCGCGGGGGCTAGCACAGATACGCAGTATTTT | CASSAGASTDTQYF
- | TRBJ1-2 | - | TRBV12-3/TRBV12-4 | TGTGCCAGCAGTTTGGTACAGGGCGATGGCTACACCTTC | CASSLVQGDGYTF
TRBD2 | TRBJ2-7 | once | TRBV7-2 | TGTGCCAGCAGCTTAGCACGGGCGGGAGGGGACTCCTACGAGCAGTACTTC | CASSLARAGGDSYEQYF
TRBD1 | TRBJ1-4 | - | TRBV4-1 | TGCGCCAGCAGCCCCAGGGGGTTAAGTGAAAAACTGTTTTTT | CASSPRGLSEKLFF